This T cell receptor beta chain emerged from a study of blood T cell repertoires in COVID-19. Study background: T cells, B-cell-depleted T cells, or PBMCs supplied cDNA or gDNA.

This CDR3 comprises 15 residues. Trimming cost V 3 bases and J 4 bases, with 16 bases left between them. The V gene's germline CDR1 is DFQATT and CDR2 SNEGSKA (reference sequence). The table came from immunoSEQ multiplex PCR; TCRdb's copy has only in-frame clones and leaves some out. The table lists 130,000 to 150,000 clones, 85% to 90% of them singletons, with roughly 4.3% in the top ten. Sequencing input: peripheral blood. The chain recombines TRBV20-1 with TRBJ2-1, with a possible D match to TRBD1 (6 bases). The receptor was isolated from a woman aged 40 to 49 with acute or convalescent COVID-19. The CDR3 region is CSASYREPNYNEQFF. The CDR3 nucleotides read TGCAGTGCTAGTTACAGGGAGCCGAATTACAATGAGCAGTTCTTC.